A selection of T cell receptor beta chains follows, all from one sample in a study of blood T cell repertoires in COVID-19. Measured with immunoSEQ multiplex PCR; TCRdb has only the in-frame clones, and not every one. The sample holds 200,000 to 250,000 clones, around 86% seen once. The specimen was PBMCs or T cells enriched from blood (not recorded which). The receptors derive from a woman in her thirties or forties with acute COVID-19. CDR3s include the opening cysteine and the closing phenylalanine or tryptophan. The order of the fields is clone size, J gene, D gene, V gene, CDR3 protein, CDR3 DNA. A D gene is named only where the DNA matches it firmly. Not every row has a clone size; where given, it reads once, few, many or a size class.

. | TRBJ2-3 | TRBD2 | TRBV15 | CATSRVLGGALTDTQYF | TGTGCCACCAGCAGAGTCCTCGGGGGGGCACTCACAGATACGCAGTATTTT
. | TRBJ1-2 | . | TRBV3-1/TRBV3-2 | CASSLRTGYGYTF | TGTGCCAGCAGCTTGAGGACGGGATATGGCTACACCTTC
. | TRBJ1-1 | . | TRBV15 | CATSRRAVGKNTEAFF | TGTGCCACCAGCAGGAGGGCCGTAGGCAAGAACACTGAAGCTTTCTTT
once | TRBJ2-5 | TRBD2 | TRBV7-7 | CASSSSGGAPFEETQYF | TGTGCTAGCAGCTCGAGCGGGGGGGCCCCCTTTGAAGAGACCCAGTACTTC
. | TRBJ2-7 | TRBD1 | TRBV29-1 | CSVGQASSYEQYF | TGCAGCGTAGGACAGGCAAGCTCCTACGAGCAGTACTTC
once | TRBJ1-1 | TRBD1 | TRBV7-2 | CASSLLGQGNAEAFF | TGTGCCAGCAGCTTATTAGGACAGGGCAACGCTGAAGCTTTCTTT
. | TRBJ2-1 | TRBD1 | TRBV9 | CASSSTGANRGEQFF | TGTGCCAGCAGCTCGACAGGGGCCAACAGGGGTGAGCAGTTCTTC
. | TRBJ1-3 | TRBD1 | TRBV14 | CASSQGPGQGSTGNTIYF | TGTGCCAGCAGCCAAGGCCCCGGACAGGGATCGACTGGAAACACCATATATTTT
. | TRBJ2-5 | TRBD2 | TRBV7-8 | CASSWGPSGGLTGEETQYF | TGTGCCAGCAGCTGGGGGCCCAGCGGGGGGCTCACGGGTGAGGAGACCCAGTACTTC
. | TRBJ1-1 | . | TRBV9 | CASSRAVNTEAFF | TGTGCCAGCAGCCGCGCGGTGAACACTGAAGCTTTCTTT
. | TRBJ2-2 | . | TRBV5-1 | CASTRTGELFF | TGCGCCAGCACCCGCACCGGGGAGCTGTTTTTT
once | TRBJ1-2 | . | TRBV4-3 | CASSPSLPNYGYTF | TGCGCCAGCAGTCCCTCTCTACCTAACTATGGCTACACCTTC
. | TRBJ1-1 | . | TRBV7-8 | CASSLPLGAGNTEAFF | TGTGCCAGCAGCTTACCTCTCGGGGCGGGAAACACTGAAGCTTTCTTT
few | TRBJ1-4 | . | TRBV4-1 | CASSQESGFKLFF | TGCGCCAGCAGCCAAGAATCAGGGTTTAAACTGTTTTTT
. | TRBJ1-1 | . | TRBV29-1 | CSVDEGVNTEAFF | TGCAGCGTTGACGAGGGTGTGAACACTGAAGCTTTCTTT
. | TRBJ1-5 | . | TRBV27 | CASSSQFNQPQHF | TGTGCCAGCAGCTCGCAGTTTAATCAGCCCCAGCATTTT
. | TRBJ2-3 | . | TRBV7-9 | CASSLGGYGSTDTQYF | TGTGCCAGCAGCTTAGGAGGGTACGGAAGCACAGATACGCAGTATTTT
. | TRBJ1-3 | . | TRBV12-3/TRBV12-4 | CASSPSQNTIYF | TGTGCCAGCAGTCCATCCCAAAACACCATATATTTT
. | TRBJ1-2 | TRBD1 | TRBV5-1 | CASSPGQGNYGYTF | TGCGCCAGCAGCCCAGGACAGGGGAACTATGGCTACACCTTC
. | TRBJ2-7 | . | TRBV23-1 | CASSQNRITYEQYF | TGCGCCAGCAGTCAAAACAGGATCACCTACGAGCAGTACTTC
. | TRBJ1-1 | TRBD1 | TRBV2 | CASSDSDRGIPEAFF | TGTGCCAGCAGTGATTCGGACAGGGGGATCCCTGAAGCTTTCTTT
. | TRBJ1-5 | TRBD1 | TRBV19 | CASNHRGSNQPQHF | TGTGCCAGTAATCACAGGGGTAGCAATCAGCCCCAGCATTTT
few | TRBJ1-2 | TRBD1 | TRBV5-1 | CASSLDGWFMGQGSLNYGYTF | TGCGCCAGCAGCTTGGATGGTTGGTTTATGGGACAGGGGTCACTTAACTATGGCTACACCTTC
few | TRBJ2-1 | . | TRBV4-1 | CASSQAVYNEQFF | TGCGCCAGCAGCCAAGCCGTCTACAATGAGCAGTTCTTC
. | TRBJ2-4 | TRBD1 | TRBV19 | CASAPDRGDIQYF | TGTGCCAGCGCCCCGGACAGGGGAGACATTCAGTACTTC
. | TRBJ1-2 | . | TRBV9 | CASSAADSFGYTF | TGTGCCAGCAGCGCGGCCGACAGTTTCGGCTACACCTTC
. | TRBJ1-1 | TRBD1 | TRBV12-3/TRBV12-4 | CASSAGTVGAFF | TGTGCCAGCAGTGCCGGGACAGTTGGCGCTTTCTTT
. | TRBJ2-2 | TRBD2 | TRBV11-3 | CASSPHAGAGELFF | TGTGCCAGCAGCCCCCACGCGGGGGCCGGGGAGCTGTTTTTT
. | TRBJ2-3 | . | TRBV11-2 | CASSLALQDTQYF | TGTGCCAGCAGCTTAGCCCTTCAGGATACGCAGTATTTT
. | TRBJ1-4 | . | TRBV12-3/TRBV12-4 | CASRAPGTEKLFF | TGTGCCAGCAGAGCCCCCGGGACAGAAAAACTGTTTTTT
. | TRBJ2-3 | TRBD2 | TRBV9 | CASSVSSGATDTQYF | TGTGCCAGCAGCGTATCTAGCGGGGCTACAGATACGCAGTATTTT
. | TRBJ1-6 | . | TRBV7-9 | CASSTGRGYSPLHF | TGTGCCAGCAGCACGGGCCGGGGGTACTCACCCCTCCACTTT
. | TRBJ1-5 | TRBD1 | TRBV12-5 | CASGFTGTGDLVSNQPQHF | TGTGCTAGTGGTTTCACCGGGACAGGGGATCTCGTGAGCAATCAGCCCCAGCATTTT
. | TRBJ2-7 | . | TRBV6-5 | CASSPRETSYEQYF | TGTGCCAGCAGTCCCCGGGAGACCTCCTACGAGCAGTACTTC
few | TRBJ1-1 | . | TRBV19 | CASNAREGTEAFF | TGTGCCAGTAACGCCAGGGAGGGCACTGAAGCTTTCTTT
. | TRBJ1-6 | . | TRBV6-6 | CASIWSGRSQDSPLHF | TGTGCCAGCATATGGTCAGGCCGCTCACAGGATTCACCCCTCCACTTT
. | TRBJ1-1 | TRBD1 | TRBV29-1 | CSVEVTGAEAFF | TGCAGCGTTGAAGTGACAGGGGCTGAAGCTTTCTTT
. | TRBJ1-3 | . | TRBV7-6 | CASSLGQGNTIYF | TGTGCCAGCAGCTTAGGACAGGGAAACACCATATATTTT
. | TRBJ1-1 | TRBD1 | TRBV28 | CASSPTTGMATEAFF | TGTGCCAGCAGCCCAACGACAGGGATGGCCACTGAAGCTTTCTTT
few | TRBJ1-6 | TRBD1 | TRBV5-6 | CASSPRQGANNSPLHF | TGTGCCAGCAGCCCACGACAGGGGGCGAATAATTCACCCCTCCACTTT
. | TRBJ2-2 | . | TRBV27 | CASSLMGPTPGELFF | TGTGCCAGCAGTTTAATGGGCCCCACTCCCGGGGAGCTGTTTTTT